These 21 T cell receptor beta chains originate from one sample sequenced in a study of T cell repertoires in cytomegalovirus infection. TCRdb reprocessed the reads with MiXCR, giving one entry per CDR3 protein. The table lists 700,000 to 950,000 distinct CDR3 sequences, approximately 32% of them singletons. These receptors lack a known antigen. The specimen comprised cultured CD8+ T cells from PBMCs, sampled from culture after CMV antigen stimulation. These receptors all come from a human donor in good health (CMV status not recorded). Some clones in this sample may be carry-over from other donors' samples.

This clonotype was seen only a few times. The gene calls are TRBV20-1 and TRBJ2-5; D possibly matches TRBD1 or TRBD2 (5 bases each). With 3 bases removed from V and 1 base from J, the gap between germline ends came to 9 bases. The CDR3 is made up of 13 amino acids. CDR1 is DFQATT and CDR2 is SNEGSKA in the germline V gene (reference sequence). The DNA for the CDR3 is TGCAGTGCTAGTTGGGGGATCCAAGAGACCCAGTACTTC. Amino acids: CSASWGIQETQYF.

This clonotype was detected a few times. This sequence joins TRBV25-1 and TRBJ2-5; D might be TRBD1 or TRBD2, each matching 5 bases. The CDR3 runs 13 residues. Germline V gene sequence: CDR1 MGHDK, CDR2 SYGVNS. V was cut by 3 bases and J by 13 bases, with 18 bases left in between. CDR3 protein: CASSDQRDALGYF. CDR3 sequence (DNA): TGTGCCAGCAGTGATCAACGGGACGCCCTGGGGTACTTC.

The chain carries TRBV14 and TRBJ1-1; D possibly corresponds to TRBD1 (6 bases). The CDR3 covers 15 residues. CDR1 SGHDN and CDR2 FVKESK come from the germline V gene. Between the trimmed V and J ends, which lost 0 bases and 6 bases, there was a span of 14 bases. The CDR3 nucleotides read TGTGCCAGCAGCCAAGATGGCAGGGGATGGGCTGAAGCTTTCTTT. This encodes CASSQDGRGWAEAFF.

This clonotype showed up just a few times. The rearrangement joins TRBV7-2 to TRBJ2-5; a weak D match, TRBD2 (6 bases). Germline V gives CDR1 SGHTA, CDR2 FQGNSA. The CDR3 loop spans 11 amino acids. Trimming removed 6 bases at V and 9 bases at J, with 11 bases between. In DNA, the CDR3 is TGTGCCAGCAGTGGGGGGACGGCCCAGTACTTC. Translated: CASSGGTAQYF.

This clonotype has just one count. For the CDR3, the DNA is TGTGCCAGCAGTGACTCCAGGGTATGGAACATTCAGTACTTC. Amino acids: CASSDSRVWNIQYF. V and J are TRBV2 and TRBJ2-4; weak D call: TRBD1 (5 bases). Trimming cost V 3 bases and J 7 bases, with 13 bases left between them. CDR1 and CDR2 from the germline V gene are SNHLY and FYNNEI. The CDR3 runs 14 residues.

The J gene is TRBJ1-2, the V gene TRBV7-9; no reliable D call. Per the germline V gene, CDR1 is SEHNR and CDR2 is FQNEAQ (reference sequence). This CDR3 spans 14 amino acids. Trimming left V 1 base short and J 2 bases short, with 8 bases between. The CDR3 sequence is CASSLVQQNYGYTF. The DNA for the CDR3 is TGTGCCAGCAGCTTAGTCCAACAGAACTATGGCTACACCTTC. The full variable domain, rest sourced from reference TRBV7-9 and TRBJ1-2, is DTGVSQNPRHKITKRGQNVTFRCDPISEHNRLYWYRQTLGQGPEFLTYFQNEAQLEKSRLLSDRFSAERPKGSFSTLEIQRTEQGDSAMYLCASSLVQQNYGYTFGSGTRLTVV.

The chain links TRBV6-6 to TRBJ1-1; D is ambiguous. V gave up 2 bases and J gave up 4 bases, with 14 bases separating them. Germline CDR1 and CDR2: MNHNY and SVGAGI (reference sequence). This CDR3 comprises 15 residues. The CDR3 coding sequence is TGTGCCAGCAGTTACCCAAAAGCCGATCTCACTGAAGCTTTCTTT. It encodes CASSYPKADLTEAFF.

V is TRBV20-1 and J is TRBJ1-3; D might be TRBD1 (5 bases). From germline, CDR1 is DFQATT and CDR2 SNEGSKA (reference sequence). The ends were cut back, 7 bases at V and 2 bases at J, with 12 bases in the middle. The CDR3 spans 13 residues. The DNA of the CDR3 is TGCAGTGTCAGGCCCAGGGCTGGAAACACCATATATTTT. This gives the protein CSVRPRAGNTIYF.

This clonotype was seen a handful of times. The chain links TRBV7-9 to TRBJ1-6; D is undetermined. Germline assignment: CDR1 SEHNR and CDR2 FQNEAQ (reference sequence). V was clipped by 5 bases and J by 1 base, with 12 bases between them. The CDR3 extends over 16 amino acids. The CDR3 protein is CASSPTWESYNSPLHF. For the CDR3, the DNA is TGTGCCAGCAGCCCCACCTGGGAGTCCTATAATTCACCCCTCCACTTT. The complete variable domain, with remaining parts taken from reference TRBV7-9 and TRBJ1-6, reads DTGVSQNPRHKITKRGQNVTFRCDPISEHNRLYWYRQTLGQGPEFLTYFQNEAQLEKSRLLSDRFSAERPKGSFSTLEIQRTEQGDSAMYLCASSPTWESYNSPLHFGNGTRLTVT.

CDR3: CSARMGLLAKNIQYF. The CDR3 bases are TGCAGTGCTAGAATGGGTCTCCTAGCCAAAAACATTCAGTACTTC. The J gene is TRBJ2-4, the V gene TRBV20-1; D uncertain. The V gene's germline CDR1 is DFQATT and CDR2 SNEGSKA (reference sequence). CDR3 size: 15 residues. Trimming cost V 2 bases and J 0 bases, with 11 bases left between them.

V usage is TRBV4-1 and J usage is TRBJ2-3; D gene unclear. Germline-derived CDR1 and CDR2 are MGHRA and YSYEKL. The CDR3 runs to 14 residues. V was clipped by 0 bases and J by 5 bases, with 9 bases between them. In DNA form, the CDR3 reads TGCGCCAGCAGCCAAGAACCCAGAGGAGATACGCAGTATTTT. Encoded protein: CASSQEPRGDTQYF.

This clonotype showed up just a few times. The chain employs TRBV5-4 and TRBJ1-4; D perhaps matches TRBD1 (5 bases). The V gene lost 4 bases and the J gene lost 6 bases, with 19 bases spanning the gap. CDR3 length: 16 amino acids. CDR1 is SGHNT and CDR2 is YYREEE in the germline V gene (reference sequence). The CDR3 is CASSNLSGDYDEKLFF. In DNA, the CDR3 is TGTGCCAGCAGCAACTTGTCGGGGGACTACGATGAAAAACTGTTTTTT. Drawing the rest from reference TRBV5-4 and TRBJ1-4, the complete variable domain is ETGVTQSPTHLIKTRGQQVTLRCSSQSGHNTVSWYQQALGQGPQFIFQYYREEENGRGNFPPRFSGLQFPNYSSELNVNALELDDSALYLCASSNLSGDYDEKLFFGSGTQLSVL.

This clonotype was seen only a few times. The chain couples TRBV6-5 to TRBJ2-1; D not certain. Trimming removed 6 bases from V and 1 base from J, with 13 bases in between. The CDR3 is 15 amino acids. Germline V gene data show CDR1 as MNHEY and CDR2 as SVGAGI. CDR3 loop: CASSPVGSSYNEQFF. In DNA, the CDR3 is TGTGCCAGCAGCCCCGTAGGATCTTCCTACAATGAGCAGTTCTTC.

The V and J genes are TRBV2 and TRBJ2-4; 7 bases align to TRBD1. The CDR3 covers 15 residues. V was pared by 6 bases and J by 5 bases, with 10 bases of the junction left unmatched. The germline V gene has CDR1 SNHLY and CDR2 FYNNEI. The CDR3 region has the DNA TGTGCCAGCAGGGGACAGACAGGACCACAAAACATTCAGTACTTC. This sequence encodes CASRGQTGPQNIQYF.

This sequence joins TRBV9 and TRBJ2-2; TRBD2 agrees at 15 bases. The germline CDR1 and CDR2 sequences are SGDLS and YYNGEE. Germline trimming cut 2 bases from V and 2 bases from J; bases unmatched to any gene: 13. This CDR3 has 21 residues. This CDR3 is CASSVKSWTSGGAINTGELFF. The CDR3 DNA follows: TGTGCCAGCAGCGTCAAGTCGTGGACTAGCGGGGGGGCGATTAACACCGGGGAGCTGTTTTTT.

This clonotype was counted between two and nine times. The chain uses TRBV6-2 or TRBV6-3 and TRBJ2-1, with D perhaps TRBD1 or TRBD2 (6 bases each). Germline CDR1 is MNHEY and CDR2 is SVGEGT. V dropped 2 bases and J dropped 3 bases, with 11 bases sitting between them. The CDR3 runs to 15 residues. CDR3 region: CASSYRGTNYNEQFF. In DNA, the CDR3 is TGTGCCAGCAGTTACCGGGGGACAAACTACAATGAGCAGTTCTTC.

This clonotype was seen a handful of times. The chain couples TRBV7-3 to TRBJ2-2, with TRBD2 matching over 8 bases. CDR1 is SGHTA, CDR2 FQGTGA, per germline. The CDR3 has 13 residues. V shed 10 bases and J 4 bases; nucleotides not matched to a gene: 5. The CDR3 DNA follows: TGTGCCACCCGGGAGGGCGGCACCGGGGAGCTGTTTTTT. It translates to CATREGGTGELFF.

This clonotype was found many times. The V call is TRBV12-3 or TRBV12-4, the J call TRBJ2-1; D gene unclear. V was clipped by 4 bases and J by 9 bases, with 7 bases between them. The CDR3 spans 11 residues. The CDR3 loop reads CASSSGSEQFF. The CDR3 bases are TGTGCCAGCAGTTCCGGTTCTGAGCAGTTCTTC.

This rearrangement joins TRBV7-3 to TRBJ2-7; no clear D. This CDR3 has 17 residues. Germline V lookup: CDR1 SGHTA, CDR2 FQGTGA. The V and J ends lost 7 bases and 4 bases respectively, with 26 bases between them. CDR3 protein: CASNLPGTPAKLYEQYF. The CDR3 DNA reads TGTGCCAGCAACCTCCCCGGTACACCAGCTAAACTTTACGAGCAGTACTTC.

The chain uses TRBV24-1 and TRBJ2-2; D could derive from TRBD1 or TRBD2 (6 bases each). Germline assignment: CDR1 KGHDR and CDR2 SFDVKD. Trimming stripped 3 bases from V and 10 bases from J, with 17 bases between. This CDR3 comprises 15 residues. The CDR3, as DNA: TGTGCCACCAGTGATCGCCAGGGGAGGCCCGTGGAGCTGTTTTTT. Translation: CATSDRQGRPVELFF.

As to this clonotype: A read error is possible here, since a much larger clone lies one base away. The conserved phenylalanine or tryptophan is not found at the CDR3 terminus, so this likely reflects a read error. The chain carries TRBV7-2 and TRBJ2-1, with 11 positions matching TRBD2. Germline-derived CDR1 and CDR2 are SGHTA and FQGNSA. J lost 8 bases, V lost 5 bases, and 8 bases had no gene match. CDR3 length equals 15 residues. The CDR3 sequence: CASSLSGGALDEQFL. The CDR3 bases are TGTGCCAGCAGCCTTAGCGGGGGGGCCTTAGATGAGCAGTTCTTA.